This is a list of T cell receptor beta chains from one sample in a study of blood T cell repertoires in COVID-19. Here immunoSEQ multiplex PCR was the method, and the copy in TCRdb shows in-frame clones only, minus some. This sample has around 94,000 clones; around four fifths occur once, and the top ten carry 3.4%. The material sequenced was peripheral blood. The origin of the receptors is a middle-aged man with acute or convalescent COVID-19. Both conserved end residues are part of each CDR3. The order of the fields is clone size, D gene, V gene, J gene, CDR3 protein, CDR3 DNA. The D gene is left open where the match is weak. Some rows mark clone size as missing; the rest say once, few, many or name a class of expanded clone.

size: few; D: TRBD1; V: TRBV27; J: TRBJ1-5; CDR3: CASSLGQGASQPQHF; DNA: TGTGCCAGCAGTCTGGGACAGGGGGCATCTCAGCCCCAGCATTTT
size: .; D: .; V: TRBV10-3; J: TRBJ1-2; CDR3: CAITSTGGDGYTF; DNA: TGTGCCATCACCTCGACTGGAGGGGATGGCTACACCTTC
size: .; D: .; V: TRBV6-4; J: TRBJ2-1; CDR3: CASSPRGKQFF; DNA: TGTGCCAGCAGTCCCCGGGGTAAACAGTTCTTC
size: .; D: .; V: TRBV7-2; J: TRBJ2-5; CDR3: CASSRDRQETQYF; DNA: TGTGCCAGCAGCCGCGACAGGCAAGAGACCCAGTACTTC
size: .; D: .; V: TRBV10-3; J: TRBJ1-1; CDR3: CATGQPTEAFF; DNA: TGTGCCACAGGACAGCCTACTGAAGCTTTCTTT
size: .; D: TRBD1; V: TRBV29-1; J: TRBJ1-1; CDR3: CTTGVSRGTEAFF; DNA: TGTACGACAGGGGTGTCCCGAGGCACTGAAGCTTTCTTT
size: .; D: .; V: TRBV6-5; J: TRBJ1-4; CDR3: CASSPGQNNEKLFF; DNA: TGTGCCAGCAGTCCGGGACAAAATAATGAAAAACTGTTTTTT
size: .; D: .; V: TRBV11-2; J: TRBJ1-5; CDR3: CASSLDRAQPQHF; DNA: TGTGCCAGCAGCTTAGACAGGGCCCAGCCCCAGCATTTT
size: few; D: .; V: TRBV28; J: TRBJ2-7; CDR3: CASTSVYEQYF; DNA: TGTGCCAGCACTAGCGTCTACGAGCAGTACTTC
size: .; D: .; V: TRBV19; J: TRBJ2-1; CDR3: CASSALDSNEQFF; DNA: TGTGCCAGTAGTGCCCTGGACAGCAATGAGCAGTTCTTC
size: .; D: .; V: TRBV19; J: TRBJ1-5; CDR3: CASSTLGLSQHF; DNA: TGTGCCAGTAGTACCCTCGGGTTGTCCCAGCATTTT
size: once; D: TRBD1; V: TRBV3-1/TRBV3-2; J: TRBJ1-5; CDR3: CASSFGTDRNQPQHF; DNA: TGTGCCAGCAGCTTCGGGACAGACCGAAACCAGCCCCAGCATTTT
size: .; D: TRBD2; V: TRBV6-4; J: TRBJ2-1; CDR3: CASSRGSAGGYEQFF; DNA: TGTGCCAGCAGTCGGGGGTCGGCCGGGGGGTATGAGCAGTTCTTC
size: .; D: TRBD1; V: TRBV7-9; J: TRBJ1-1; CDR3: CGSGDSEAFF; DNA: TGTGGGTCCGGGGACAGTGAAGCTTTCTTT
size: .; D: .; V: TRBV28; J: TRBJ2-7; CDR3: CASTGNSYEQYF; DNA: TGTGCCAGCACAGGGAATTCCTACGAGCAGTACTTC